The next 28 T cell receptor beta chains were all read from a single sample in a study of cytomegalovirus exposure and HLA in healthy donors. Primers: 60 Vbeta forward and 13 Jbeta reverse. Sequencing used immunoSEQ multiplex PCR; TCRdb keeps in-frame clones, though not all of them. The data hold under 200,000 clones, with 62% observed a single time. The source material was PBMCs. These receptors all stem from a man in his forties or fifties in good health and CMV-seronegative.

The chain links TRBV4-1 to TRBJ2-1; 13 nucleotides agree with TRBD2. The V segment lost 0 bases and the J segment 9 bases; nucleotides outside the gene matches: 5. Germline CDR1 reads MGHRA; CDR2 reads YSYEKL. The CDR3 totals 16 residues. The CDR3 DNA reads TGCGCCAGCAGCCAAGATTCGGGACTAGCGGGGCCTGAGCAGTTCTTC. This encodes CASSQDSGLAGPEQFF.

Only a few counts were recorded for this clone. V and J are TRBV18 and TRBJ1-2, with D uncertain. The length of the CDR3 is 15 residues. Germline values: CDR1 KGHSH, CDR2 LQKENI. With 0 bases removed from V and 5 bases from J, the gap between germline ends came to 13 bases. In DNA form, the CDR3 reads TGTGCCAGCTCACCACCGGGCTCACTCCGATATGGCTACACCTTC. Translated, it gives CASSPPGSLRYGYTF.

This clone came up a few times. The chain's CDR3 is CSGERDRDGGYTF. The CDR3 DNA sequence: TGCAGCGGGGAGCGGGACAGGGACGGTGGCTACACCTTC. The chain couples TRBV29-1 to TRBJ1-2; TRBD1 matches at 9 bases. This CDR3 is 13 amino acids long. Germline values: CDR1 SQVTM, CDR2 ANQGSEA. V trimming: 7 bases; J trimming: 7 bases; junction bases outside the gene matches: 10.

The chain joins TRBV4-1 to TRBJ1-5; no reliable D call. V was shortened by 4 bases and J by 1 base, with 8 bases between the two germline ends. The CDR3 is 14 amino acids. CDR1 MGHRA and CDR2 YSYEKL come from the germline V gene. This chain's CDR3 is CASSLLRSNQPQHF. CDR3 DNA sequence: TGCGCCAGCAGCCTCCTCCGGAGCAATCAGCCCCAGCATTTT.

V usage is TRBV7-9 and J usage is TRBJ2-2; 13 bases are shared with TRBD2. This CDR3 has 18 amino acids. Unmatched junction bases numbered 13, after V lost 5 bases and J lost 7 bases. Germline V gene sequence: CDR1 SEHNR, CDR2 FQNEAQ (reference sequence). The CDR3 DNA is TGTGCCAGCAGCCGCCTCACTAGCGGGGGGGCATATGGCGGGGAGCTGTTTTTT. Translating it yields CASSRLTSGGAYGGELFF.

The V and J genes are TRBV7-2 and TRBJ2-7; the D gene is possibly TRBD1 (6 bases). Trimming took off 1 base at V and 3 bases at J, with 7 bases between the two ends. CDR1 and CDR2 (germline): SGHTA, FQGNSA. CDR3 length equals 13 residues. DNA for the CDR3: TGTGCCAGCAGCTTAGACAGGGTCTACGAGCAGTACTTC. Its translation: CASSLDRVYEQYF.

This clone was found once. CDR3 bases: TGTGCCAGCAGCTCCCTGGACAGGGTCTCCTACGAGCAGTACTTC. This sequence encodes CASSSLDRVSYEQYF. The chain links TRBV28 to TRBJ2-7, with 8 bases fitting TRBD1. CDR3 length equals 15 residues. With V trimmed by 6 bases and J by 0 bases, 7 bases remained unmatched. The germline gives CDR1 MDHEN, CDR2 SYDVKM.

This clone was seen only a few times. The genes are TRBV2 and TRBJ1-1; TRBD1 is a possible D gene (5 bases). CDR3 length: 11 amino acids. Trimming took 8 bases from V and 7 from J, leaving 11 bases between them. Germline loops: CDR1 SNHLY, CDR2 FYNNEI. DNA for the CDR3: TGTGCCAGCGTCCCGACAGTTGAAGCTTTCTTT. As protein: CASVPTVEAFF.

For this clone: At one boundary the junction diverges from the germline segment, which might be a read error. The chain recombines TRBV7-9 with TRBJ2-1; D perhaps matches TRBD1 (7 bases). The CDR3 consists of 15 residues. Germline assignment: CDR1 SEHNR and CDR2 FQNEAQ (reference sequence). The CDR3 is CSSSLYRGGGNEQFF. Here the CDR3 DNA reads TGTTCCAGCAGCTTATACAGGGGAGGAGGCAATGAGCAGTTCTTC.

This sequence joins TRBV27 and TRBJ1-4; 7 bases are a match to TRBD1. Losses at the gene ends were 3 bases for V and 8 bases for J; bases not matched to a gene: 6. The CDR3 is 14 amino acids. Germline V gene data show CDR1 as MNHEY and CDR2 as SMNVEV (reference sequence). CDR3 loop: CASSFRTGGEKLFF. The CDR3 coding sequence is TGTGCCAGCAGTTTCAGGACAGGTGGGGAAAAACTGTTTTTT.

This chain links TRBV21-1 with TRBJ2-5; the table gives TRBD2 as D, unverified against the DNA. TRBV21-1 is tagged as a pseudogene. The CDR3 sequence is 13 residues long. The CDR3 loop reads CASSKAGGKTQYF. The CDR3 DNA reads TGTGCCAGCAGCAAAGCTGGGGGGAAGACCCAGTACTTC.

The CDR3 is CASSGGLSADTQYF. In DNA, the CDR3 is TGTGCCAGCTCCGGGGGGCTGAGCGCGGATACGCAGTATTTT. The genes are TRBV18 and TRBJ2-3; the D gene is possibly TRBD2 (7 bases). The germline gives CDR1 KGHSH, CDR2 LQKENI. The CDR3 sequence is 14 residues long. V lost 6 bases and J lost 6, with 16 bases in between.

This clone appeared a few times. V usage is TRBV21-1 and J usage is TRBJ1-5; TRBD1 is taken as the D call from the table, unchecked against the DNA. TRBV21-1 is flagged as a pseudogene. This CDR3 is 15 amino acids long. CDR3 in amino acids: CASSMDGHLRQPQHF. CDR3 coding DNA: TGTGCCAGCAGCATGGACGGACATCTTAGGCAGCCCCAGCATTTT.

In this sample, this clone turned up a few times. The genes are TRBV5-1 and TRBJ1-4; 7 bases fit TRBD1. With V trimmed by 7 bases and J by 12 bases, 15 bases remained unmatched. Germline-derived CDR1 and CDR2 are SGHRS and YFSETQ. This CDR3 has 14 residues. In DNA, the CDR3 is TGCGCCAGCTCTTTGGGGGTACAGGGGAGCGAACTGTTTTTT. It is translated as CASSLGVQGSELFF.

This clone was recorded only once. The V gene is TRBV27, the J gene TRBJ2-2, with 7 positions matching TRBD1. The CDR3 spans 14 residues. CDR1 MNHEY and CDR2 SMNVEV come from the germline V gene (reference sequence). Trimming took 5 bases from V and 6 from J; bases not matched to a gene: 6. The CDR3 nucleotides are TGTGCCAGCAGTCTCAGGGGGATGGCCGGGGAGCTGTTTTTT. Translating it yields CASSLRGMAGELFF.

The CDR3 nucleotides are TGCGCCAGCAGCCAAACAGGCACGACCAATCAGCCCCAGCATTTT. Residues: CASSQTGTTNQPQHF. This sequence joins TRBV4-1 and TRBJ1-5, with D tentatively TRBD1 (5 bases). CDR3 length: 15 residues. In germline, CDR1 is MGHRA, CDR2 YSYEKL. The ends were cut back, 2 bases at V and 3 bases at J, with 11 bases in the middle.

The V call is TRBV19, the J call TRBJ1-5; D is perhaps TRBD1 (6 bases). Germline V gene lookup returns CDR1 LNHDA and CDR2 SQIVND (reference sequence). The ends were cut back, 4 bases at V and 7 bases at J, with 14 bases in the middle. The CDR3 is 14 residues long. CDR3 loop: CASSTDSQRQPQHF. As DNA, the CDR3 is TGTGCCAGTAGTACGGACAGTCAACGACAGCCCCAGCATTTT.

The chain has TRBV28 and TRBJ2-6, with TRBD1 as a possible D gene (5 bases). CDR3 length: 16 residues. Germline CDR1 reads MDHEN; CDR2 reads SYDVKM. V was trimmed by 2 bases and J by 1 base, leaving 9 bases between them. CDR3 bases: TGTGCCAGCAGTTTAGGGGCGCAATCTGGGGCCAACGTCCTGACTTTC. Its protein product is CASSLGAQSGANVLTF.

The J gene is TRBJ2-7, the V gene TRBV7-2; TRBD2 matches 15 bases. The CDR3 has 17 amino acids. CDR1 is SGHTA and CDR2 is FQGNSA in the germline V gene. With 3 bases clipped from V and 0 bases from J, the junction kept 3 bases outside the gene matches. CDR3 DNA: TGTGCCAGCAGCTTGGGACTAGCGGGAGGTATCTCCTACGAGCAGTACTTC. Protein: CASSLGLAGGISYEQYF.

The J gene is TRBJ1-4, the V gene TRBV30; 7 nucleotides agree with TRBD1. Germline V gene lookup returns CDR1 GTSNPN and CDR2 SVGIG (reference sequence). CDR3 length: 16 residues. Trimming took 0 bases from V and 7 from J; bases not matched to a gene: 11. The CDR3 region is CAWSVGSRQGVEKLFF. CDR3 nucleotides: TGTGCCTGGAGTGTAGGTTCTCGGCAGGGGGTTGAAAAACTGTTTTTT. The variable domain in full, with the rest retrieved from reference TRBV30 and TRBJ1-4, is SQTIHQWPATLVQPVGSPLSLECTVEGTSNPNLYWYRQAAGRGLQLLFYSVGIGQISSEVPQNLSASRPQDRQFILSSKKLLLSDSGFYLCAWSVGSRQGVEKLFFGSGTQLSVL.

In its sample, this clone was seen a few times. The rearrangement links TRBV5-1 to TRBJ1-4, with 8 nucleotides matching TRBD1. CDR3 length: 16 residues. Trimming took 4 bases from V and 6 from J; bases not matched to a gene: 11. Germline CDR1 and CDR2: SGHRS and YFSETQ. The CDR3: CASSPGPRTGYEKLFF. For the CDR3, the DNA is TGCGCCAGCAGCCCCGGCCCCCGGACAGGGTATGAAAAACTGTTTTTT.

The CDR3 sequence is CAISPPDRNTEAFF. The CDR3 coding sequence is TGTGCCATCAGTCCCCCGGACAGAAACACTGAAGCTTTCTTT. The chain uses TRBV10-3 and TRBJ1-1; possible D gene TRBD1, 6 bases. Germline V CDR1 and CDR2: ENHRY, SYGVKD. CDR3 size: 14 residues. V shed 5 bases and J shed 2 bases, with 12 bases lying between them.

In its sample, this clone was seen a few times. The chain is built from TRBV4-3 and TRBJ1-5, with D tentatively TRBD1 (5 bases). From germline, CDR1 is LGHNA and CDR2 YSLEER. The CDR3 loop spans 14 amino acids. Between the trimmed V and J ends, which lost 0 bases and 6 bases, there was a span of 9 bases. CDR3 sequence reads: CASSQDVGGQPQHF. The CDR3, as DNA: TGCGCCAGCAGCCAAGATGTCGGGGGTCAGCCCCAGCATTTT.

The rearrangement joins TRBV6-8 to TRBJ2-3; 11 nucleotides agree with TRBD1. Trimming cost V 2 bases and J 4 bases; bases outside gene matches: 11. CDR1 is MNHGY, CDR2 SAAAGT, per germline. This CDR3 has 18 residues. CDR3 in DNA: TGTGCCAGCAGTTACACCGGGACAGGGGGGGGGACCGCAGATACGCAGTATTTT. The encoded protein is CASSYTGTGGGTADTQYF.

This chain joins TRBV19 and TRBJ1-5; no firm D call. The germline gives CDR1 LNHDA, CDR2 SQIVND (reference sequence). Deletions cut 6 bases from V and 11 bases from J, with 11 bases between. This CDR3 is built from 11 residues. The CDR3 DNA reads TGTGCCAGTAGAGTCGGTTCGACCCAGCATTTT. Amino acids: CASRVGSTQHF.

The genes are TRBV18 and TRBJ2-3; tentatively, D is TRBD2 (6 bases). Germline lookup yields CDR1 KGHSH and CDR2 LQKENI. The CDR3 spans 16 residues. Trimming removed 3 bases from V and 0 bases from J, with 13 bases in between. The CDR3 sequence: CASSPPAGLSTDTQYF. In nucleotides, the CDR3 is TGTGCCAGCTCACCTCCTGCGGGACTGAGCACAGATACGCAGTATTTT.

The chain recombines TRBV27 with TRBJ2-5; TRBD2 aligns across 8 bases. The V segment lost 0 bases and the J segment 5 bases; nucleotides outside the gene matches: 8. This CDR3 comprises 16 residues. CDR1 is MNHEY and CDR2 is SMNVEV in the germline V gene (reference sequence). CDR3 residues: CASSLSVGTRAETQYF. The CDR3 DNA follows: TGTGCCAGCAGTTTATCGGTAGGGACTAGGGCCGAGACCCAGTACTTC.

This clone has only a few counts. The rearrangement uses TRBV7-6 and TRBJ1-3; D unresolved. Germline values: CDR1 SGHVS, CDR2 FNYEAQ. CDR3 length equals 13 residues. V shed 1 base and J shed 2 bases, with 3 bases lying between them. Here the CDR3 DNA reads TGTGCCAGCAGCTTAGGAGCTGGAAACACCATATATTTT. It is translated as CASSLGAGNTIYF. Using reference TRBV7-6 and TRBJ1-3 for the parts outside the CDR3, the full variable domain is GAGVSQSPRYKVTKRGQDVALRCDPISGHVSLYWYRQALGQGPEFLTYFNYEAQQDKSGLPNDRFSAERPEGSISTLTIQRTEQRDSAMYRCASSLGAGNTIYFGEGSWLTVV.